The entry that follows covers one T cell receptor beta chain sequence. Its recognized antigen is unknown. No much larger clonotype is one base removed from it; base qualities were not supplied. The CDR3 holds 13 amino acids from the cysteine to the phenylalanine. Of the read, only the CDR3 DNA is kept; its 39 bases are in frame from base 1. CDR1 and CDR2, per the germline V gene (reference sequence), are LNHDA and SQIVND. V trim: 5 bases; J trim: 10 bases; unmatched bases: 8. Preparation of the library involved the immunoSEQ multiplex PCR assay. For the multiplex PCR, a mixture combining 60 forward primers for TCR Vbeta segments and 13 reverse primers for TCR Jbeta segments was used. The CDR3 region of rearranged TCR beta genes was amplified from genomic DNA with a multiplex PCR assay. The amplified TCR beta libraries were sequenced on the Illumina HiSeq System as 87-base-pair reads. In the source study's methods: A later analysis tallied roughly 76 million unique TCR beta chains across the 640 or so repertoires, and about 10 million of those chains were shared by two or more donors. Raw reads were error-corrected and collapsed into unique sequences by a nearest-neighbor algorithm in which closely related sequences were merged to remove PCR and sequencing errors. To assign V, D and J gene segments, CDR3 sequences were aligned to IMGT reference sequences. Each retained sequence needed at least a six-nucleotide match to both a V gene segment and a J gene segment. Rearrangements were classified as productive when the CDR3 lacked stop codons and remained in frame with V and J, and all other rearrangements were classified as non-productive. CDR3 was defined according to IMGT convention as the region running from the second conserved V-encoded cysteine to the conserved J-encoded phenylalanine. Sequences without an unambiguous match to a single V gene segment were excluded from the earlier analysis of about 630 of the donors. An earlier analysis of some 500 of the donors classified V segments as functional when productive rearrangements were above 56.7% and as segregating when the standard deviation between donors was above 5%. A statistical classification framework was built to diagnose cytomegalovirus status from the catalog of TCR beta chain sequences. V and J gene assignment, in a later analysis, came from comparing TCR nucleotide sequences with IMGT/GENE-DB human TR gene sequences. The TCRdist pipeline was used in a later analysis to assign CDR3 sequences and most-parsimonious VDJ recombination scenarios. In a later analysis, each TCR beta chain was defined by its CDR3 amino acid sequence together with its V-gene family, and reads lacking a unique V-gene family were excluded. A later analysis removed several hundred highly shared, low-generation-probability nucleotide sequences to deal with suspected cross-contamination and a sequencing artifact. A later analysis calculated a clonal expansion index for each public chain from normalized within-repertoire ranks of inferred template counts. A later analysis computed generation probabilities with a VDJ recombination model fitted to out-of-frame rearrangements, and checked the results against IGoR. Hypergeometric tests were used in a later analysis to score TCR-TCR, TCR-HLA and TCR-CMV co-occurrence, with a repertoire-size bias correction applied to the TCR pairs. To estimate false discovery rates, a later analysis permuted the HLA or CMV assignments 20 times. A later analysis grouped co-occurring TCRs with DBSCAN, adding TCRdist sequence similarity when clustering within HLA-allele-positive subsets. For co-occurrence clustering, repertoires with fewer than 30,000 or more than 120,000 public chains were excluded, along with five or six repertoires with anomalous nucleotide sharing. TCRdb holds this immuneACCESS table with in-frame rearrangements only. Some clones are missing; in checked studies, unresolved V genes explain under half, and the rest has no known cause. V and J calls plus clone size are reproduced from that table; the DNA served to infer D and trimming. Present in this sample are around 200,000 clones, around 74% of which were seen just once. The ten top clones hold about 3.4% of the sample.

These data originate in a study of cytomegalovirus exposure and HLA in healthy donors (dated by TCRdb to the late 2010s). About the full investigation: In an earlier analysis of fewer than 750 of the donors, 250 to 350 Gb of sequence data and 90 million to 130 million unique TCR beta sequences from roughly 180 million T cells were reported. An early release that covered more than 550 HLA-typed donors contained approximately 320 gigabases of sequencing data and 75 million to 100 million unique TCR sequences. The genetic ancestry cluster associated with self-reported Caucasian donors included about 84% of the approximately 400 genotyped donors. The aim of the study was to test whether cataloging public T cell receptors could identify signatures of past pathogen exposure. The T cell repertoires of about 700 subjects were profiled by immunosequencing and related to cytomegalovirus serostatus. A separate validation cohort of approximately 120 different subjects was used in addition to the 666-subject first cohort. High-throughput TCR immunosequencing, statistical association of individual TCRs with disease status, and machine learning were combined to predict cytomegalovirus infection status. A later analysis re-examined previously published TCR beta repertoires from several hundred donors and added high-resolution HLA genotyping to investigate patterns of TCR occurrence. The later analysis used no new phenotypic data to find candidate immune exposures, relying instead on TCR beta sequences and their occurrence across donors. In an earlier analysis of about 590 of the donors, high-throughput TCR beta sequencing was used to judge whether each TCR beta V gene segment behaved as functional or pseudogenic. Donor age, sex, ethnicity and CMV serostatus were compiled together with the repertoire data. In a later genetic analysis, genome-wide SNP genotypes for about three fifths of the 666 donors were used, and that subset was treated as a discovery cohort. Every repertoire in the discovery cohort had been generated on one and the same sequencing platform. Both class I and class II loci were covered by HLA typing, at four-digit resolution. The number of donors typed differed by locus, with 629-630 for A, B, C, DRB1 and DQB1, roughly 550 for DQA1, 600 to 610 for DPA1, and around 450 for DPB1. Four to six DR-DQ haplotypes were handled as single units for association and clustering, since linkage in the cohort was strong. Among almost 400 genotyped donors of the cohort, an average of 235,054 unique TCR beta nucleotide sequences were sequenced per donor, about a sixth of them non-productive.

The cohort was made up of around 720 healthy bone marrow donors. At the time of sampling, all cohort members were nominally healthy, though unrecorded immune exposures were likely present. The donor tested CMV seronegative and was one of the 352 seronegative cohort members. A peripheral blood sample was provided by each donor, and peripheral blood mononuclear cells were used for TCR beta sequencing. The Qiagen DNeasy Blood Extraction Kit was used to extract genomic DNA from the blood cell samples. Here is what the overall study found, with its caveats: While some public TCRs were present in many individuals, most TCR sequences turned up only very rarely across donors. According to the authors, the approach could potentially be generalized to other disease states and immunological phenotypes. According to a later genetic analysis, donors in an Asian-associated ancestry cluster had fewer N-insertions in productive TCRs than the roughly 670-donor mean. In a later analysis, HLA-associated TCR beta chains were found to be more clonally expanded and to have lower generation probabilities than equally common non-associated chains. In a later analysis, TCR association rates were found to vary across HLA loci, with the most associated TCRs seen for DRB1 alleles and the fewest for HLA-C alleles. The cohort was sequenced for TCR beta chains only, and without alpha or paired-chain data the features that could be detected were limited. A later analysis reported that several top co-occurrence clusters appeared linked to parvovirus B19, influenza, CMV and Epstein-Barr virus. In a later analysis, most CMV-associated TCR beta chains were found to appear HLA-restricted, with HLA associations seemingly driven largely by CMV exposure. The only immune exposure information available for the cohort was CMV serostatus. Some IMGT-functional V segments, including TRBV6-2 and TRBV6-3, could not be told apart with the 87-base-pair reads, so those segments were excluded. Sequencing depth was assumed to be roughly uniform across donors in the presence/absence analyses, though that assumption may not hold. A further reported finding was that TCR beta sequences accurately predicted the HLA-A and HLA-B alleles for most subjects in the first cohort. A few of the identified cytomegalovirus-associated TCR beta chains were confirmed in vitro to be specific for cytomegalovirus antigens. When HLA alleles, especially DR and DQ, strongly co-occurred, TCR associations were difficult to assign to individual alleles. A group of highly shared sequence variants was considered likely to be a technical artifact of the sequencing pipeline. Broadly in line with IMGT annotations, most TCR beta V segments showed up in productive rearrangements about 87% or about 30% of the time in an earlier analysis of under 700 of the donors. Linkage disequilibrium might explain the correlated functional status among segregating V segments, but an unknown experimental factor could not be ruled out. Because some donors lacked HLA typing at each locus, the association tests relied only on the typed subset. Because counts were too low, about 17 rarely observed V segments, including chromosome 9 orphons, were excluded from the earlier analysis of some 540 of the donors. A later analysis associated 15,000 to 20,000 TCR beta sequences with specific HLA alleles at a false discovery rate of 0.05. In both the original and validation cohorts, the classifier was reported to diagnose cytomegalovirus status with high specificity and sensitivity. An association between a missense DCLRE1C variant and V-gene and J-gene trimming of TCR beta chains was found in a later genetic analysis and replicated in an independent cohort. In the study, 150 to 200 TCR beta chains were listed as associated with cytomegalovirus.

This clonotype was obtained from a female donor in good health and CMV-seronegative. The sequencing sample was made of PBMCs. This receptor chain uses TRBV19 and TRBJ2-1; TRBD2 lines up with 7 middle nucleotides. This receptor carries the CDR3 CASSEERGREQFF. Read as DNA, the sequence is TGTGCCAGTAGTGAGGAGCGGGGTAGAGAGCAGTTCTTC.